The next 25 T cell receptor beta chains were all read from a single sample in a study of blood T cell repertoires in COVID-19. Using immunoSEQ multiplex PCR, the repertoire was profiled, and TCRdb retains in-frame clones only, with some absent. Found here are 95,000 to 150,000 clones, roughly nine tenths of them singletons; the top ten hold 2.1%. The sample comprised peripheral blood. The receptors were sampled from a man between 50 and 59 years old with COVID-19, enrolled during active disease.

The gene calls are TRBV19 and TRBJ2-1; 8 bases match TRBD1. The CDR3 sequence is 17 residues long. Trimming removed 6 bases from V and 0 bases from J; junction bases left unmatched: 10. Germline lookup yields CDR1 LNHDA and CDR2 SQIVND (reference sequence). The CDR3 loop is CASSPGQGKSSYNEQFF. As DNA, the CDR3 is TGTGCCAGTAGCCCCGGACAGGGCAAGAGCTCCTACAATGAGCAGTTCTTC.

The chain recombines TRBV5-5 with TRBJ1-6; D not certain. V lost 0 bases, J lost 6 bases, and 7 bases lay in between. Germline lookup yields CDR1 SGHKS and CDR2 YYEKEE (reference sequence). CDR3 length: 14 amino acids. The CDR3 coding sequence is TGTGCCAGCAGCTTGGCTATCTTTAATTCACCCCTCCACTTT. This sequence encodes CASSLAIFNSPLHF. The full variable domain, in which reference TRBV5-5 and TRBJ1-6 provide the parts outside the CDR3, is DAGVTQSPTHLIKTRGQQVTLRCSPISGHKSVSWYQQVLGQGPQFIFQYYEKEERGRGNFPDRFSARQFPNYSSELNVNALLLGDSALYLCASSLAIFNSPLHFGNGTRLTVT.

The rearrangement links TRBV18 to TRBJ2-1, with a possible D match to TRBD2 (5 bases). V shed 3 bases and J shed 4 bases, with 13 bases lying between them. Germline CDR1 KGHSH, CDR2 LQKENI. The CDR3 runs 15 residues. In nucleotides, the CDR3 is TGTGCCAGCTCACCTGGAGCGGACCCTTACAATGAGCAGTTCTTC. Protein sequence: CASSPGADPYNEQFF.

This chain joins TRBV28 and TRBJ1-1, with D perhaps matching TRBD1 (6 bases). Germline values: CDR1 MDHEN, CDR2 SYDVKM. This CDR3 has 13 residues. V was cut by 8 bases and J by 2 bases, with 12 bases left in between. CDR3 coding DNA: TGTGCCAGCCTCGGGACACCCAACACTGAAGCTTTCTTT. Encoded protein: CASLGTPNTEAFF.

This chain connects TRBV7-9 to TRBJ2-3; D is possibly TRBD2 (6 bases). V lost 5 bases and J lost 2, with 11 bases in between. This CDR3 spans 14 amino acids. Germline CDR1 and CDR2: SEHNR and FQNEAQ (reference sequence). As DNA, the CDR3 is TGTGCCAGCAGCCTGGCGGGGAACACAGATACGCAGTATTTT. It codes for CASSLAGNTDTQYF.

The CDR3 loop is CASSYSRGEQYV. In DNA, the CDR3 is TGTGCCAGCAGTTACTCCAGGGGCGAGCAGTACGTC. The chain has TRBV6-5 and TRBJ2-7; weak D call: TRBD1 (6 bases). This CDR3 is 12 amino acids long. Trimming pared 0 bases from V and 6 bases from J, leaving 6 bases between. In germline, CDR1 is MNHEY, CDR2 SVGAGI.

V is TRBV19 and J is TRBJ2-6; tentative D call: TRBD2 (5 bases). The CDR3 has 19 amino acids. The V gene's germline CDR1 is LNHDA and CDR2 SQIVND (reference sequence). V gave up 5 bases and J gave up 1 base, with 21 bases separating them. The CDR3: CASSPKAASMGSGANVLTF. CDR3 in DNA: TGTGCCAGTAGTCCGAAAGCGGCCAGCATGGGATCTGGGGCCAACGTCCTGACTTTC.

The chain employs TRBV9 and TRBJ1-6; weak D call: TRBD1 (5 bases). Between the trimmed V and J ends, which lost 2 bases and 7 bases, there was a span of 19 bases. The CDR3 contains 17 residues. Germline V gives CDR1 SGDLS, CDR2 YYNGEE. The DNA for the CDR3 is TGTGCCAGCAGCGTCGGGTCCAGCAGGGTGGACAATTCACCCCTCCACTTT. This codes for CASSVGSSRVDNSPLHF.

The chain is built from TRBV14 and TRBJ1-2; D is perhaps TRBD1 (5 bases). The V and J ends lost 1 base and 8 bases respectively, with 11 bases between them. The CDR3 has 13 amino acids. Germline V gene sequence: CDR1 SGHDN, CDR2 FVKESK. The CDR3 loop reads CASSQAPGNGYTF. As DNA, the CDR3 is TGTGCCAGCAGCCAAGCCCCAGGGAACGGCTACACCTTC.

The J gene is TRBJ1-4, the V gene TRBV27; the match to TRBD1 covers 7 bases. CDR3 length: 13 residues. J gave up 8 bases and V 6 bases, and 6 bases lay outside the gene matches. CDR1 is MNHEY, CDR2 SMNVEV, per germline (reference sequence). CDR3 nucleotide sequence: TGTGCCAGCAGGGGCACACAGGGGGAAAAACTGTTTTTT. It specifies CASRGTQGEKLFF.

This chain links TRBV19 with TRBJ2-7, with TRBD1 as a possible D gene (5 bases). The CDR3 covers 15 residues. The V gene lost 5 bases and the J gene lost 3 bases, with 17 bases spanning the gap. Germline V gene sequence: CDR1 LNHDA, CDR2 SQIVND (reference sequence). The CDR3 is CASSEQAISCYEQYV. The CDR3 DNA sequence: TGTGCCAGTAGTGAACAGGCAATCAGCTGCTACGAGCAGTACGTC.

V and J are TRBV30 and TRBJ1-2; 7 positions agree with TRBD1. Unmatched junction bases numbered 3, after V lost 2 bases and J lost 6 bases. The CDR3 length is 12 residues. Per germline, CDR1 GTSNPN and CDR2 SVGIG (reference sequence). The CDR3 region has the DNA TGTGCCTGGAGTTCTACAGGGGATGGCTACACCTTC. Translation gives CAWSSTGDGYTF.

This sequence joins TRBV29-1 and TRBJ2-7, with 8 positions matching TRBD1. Germline trimming cut 4 bases from V and 0 bases from J; bases unmatched to any gene: 23. The germline V gene encodes CDR1 SQVTM and CDR2 ANQGSEA. The CDR3 runs to 20 residues. For the CDR3, the DNA is TGCAGCGTTGGTTTTTTAGGGGGACAGGTAGATCCGCGGGGCTCCTACGAGCAGTACTTC. It specifies CSVGFLGGQVDPRGSYEQYF.

V is TRBV19 and J is TRBJ2-3, with no clear D. There are 15 residues in the CDR3. Germline V lookup: CDR1 LNHDA, CDR2 SQIVND (reference sequence). Between the trimmed V and J ends, which lost 1 base and 0 bases, there was a span of 8 bases. CDR3 amino acids: CASSIVGSSTDTQYF. DNA for the CDR3: TGTGCCAGTAGTATAGTGGGCAGCAGCACAGATACGCAGTATTTT.

The chain recombines TRBV4-1 with TRBJ2-3; 11 bases match TRBD2. The CDR3 totals 16 residues. Germline loops: CDR1 MGHRA, CDR2 YSYEKL. With V trimmed by 3 bases and J by 5 bases, 7 bases remained unmatched. The DNA for the CDR3 is TGCGCCAGCAGCCACCCGACTAGCGGGAAAGGAGATACGCAGTATTTT. Its protein is CASSHPTSGKGDTQYF.

V is TRBV5-1 and J is TRBJ1-1; 7 bases map to TRBD1. Germline loops: CDR1 SGHRS, CDR2 YFSETQ. J lost 0 bases, V lost 4 bases, and 6 bases had no gene match. This CDR3 has 15 amino acids. The CDR3 bases are TGCGCCAGCAGCCTATGGGACAGTATGAACACTGAAGCTTTCTTT. Its translation: CASSLWDSMNTEAFF.

This clone has a handful of counts. Other nucleotide sequences from this sample produce the same CDR3. J is TRBJ1-1 and V is TRBV5-1; D not resolved. This CDR3 region has 14 residues. The germline gives CDR1 SGHRS, CDR2 YFSETQ. V was clipped by 1 base and J by 0 bases, with 7 bases between them. This CDR3 reads CASSLTGMNTEAFF. CDR3 sequence (DNA): TGCGCCAGCAGCTTGACGGGAATGAACACTGAAGCTTTCTTT.

V is TRBV3-1 (or the pseudogene TRBV3-2) and J is TRBJ2-7; no clear D. From germline, CDR1 is LGHDT and CDR2 YNNKEL (reference sequence). Trimming took off 1 base at V and 0 bases at J, with 7 bases between the two ends. The CDR3 contains 14 residues. This chain's CDR3 is CASSQAHGSYEQYV. CDR3 sequence (DNA): TGTGCCAGCAGCCAAGCCCACGGCTCCTACGAGCAGTACGTC.

This sequence joins TRBV13 and TRBJ2-2, with D perhaps TRBD2 (6 bases). V lost 5 bases to trimming and J lost 0 bases, with 16 bases between them. The CDR3 loop spans 17 amino acids. Germline CDR1 is PRHDT and CDR2 is FYEKMQ (reference sequence). CDR3 sequence: CASSHSGWDSNTGELFF. Here the CDR3 DNA reads TGTGCCAGCAGCCATAGCGGCTGGGACTCGAACACCGGGGAGCTGTTTTTT.

The chain joins TRBV4-3 to TRBJ2-3, with 8 bases lining up with TRBD2. Looked up from germline, CDR1 is LGHNA and CDR2 is YSLEER. J gave up 3 bases and V 1 base, and 6 bases lay outside the gene matches. The CDR3 has 16 amino acids. DNA for the CDR3: TGCGCCAGCAGCCAAGTGAGCGGGAGTCGAACAGATACGCAGTATTTT. Amino acid sequence: CASSQVSGSRTDTQYF.

The V gene is TRBV28, the J gene TRBJ2-7; a possible D gene is TRBD2 (5 bases). V dropped 5 bases and J dropped 5 bases, with 19 bases sitting between them. CDR1 MDHEN and CDR2 SYDVKM come from the germline V gene. The CDR3 is 15 residues long. The CDR3 reads CASSPPARLWNEQYF. The CDR3 DNA reads TGTGCCAGCAGTCCTCCTGCAAGACTATGGAACGAGCAGTACTTC.

V is TRBV7-2 and J is TRBJ1-2; 11 bases line up with TRBD1. The CDR3 length is 14 residues. V lost 3 bases to trimming and J lost 7 bases; unmatched junction nucleotides: 4. CDR1 and CDR2 from the germline V gene are SGHTA and FQGNSA. The CDR3, as DNA: TGTGCCAGCAGCTTGCGGGGACAGGGGGGTGGCTACACCTTC. It codes for CASSLRGQGGGYTF.

The gene calls are TRBV27 and TRBJ2-3, with D possibly being TRBD2 (5 bases). The CDR3 has 14 amino acids. CDR1 is MNHEY, CDR2 SMNVEV, per germline (reference sequence). V was shortened by 4 bases and J by 6 bases, with 14 bases between the two germline ends. As DNA, the CDR3 is TGTGCCAGCAGTTCAAGACTACCCCCGGATACGCAGTATTTT. The encoded protein is CASSSRLPPDTQYF.

This chain links TRBV7-9 with TRBJ1-5; possible D gene TRBD1, 5 bases. Germline V lookup: CDR1 SEHNR, CDR2 FQNEAQ (reference sequence). The CDR3 extends over 13 amino acids. V lost 7 bases, J lost 5 bases, and 12 bases lay in between. CDR3 DNA: TGTGCCAGCACCTACGGGGGGGATCAGCCCCAGCATTTT. Encoded protein: CASTYGGDQPQHF.

V and J are TRBV14 and TRBJ2-7; 8 bases are a match to TRBD1. V was pared by 3 bases and J by 2 bases, with 9 bases of the junction left unmatched. Germline values: CDR1 SGHDN, CDR2 FVKESK. The CDR3 is 16 residues long. The CDR3 reads CASSQGQVLEAYEQYV. In DNA, the CDR3 is TGTGCCAGCAGCCAGGGACAGGTTCTAGAGGCCTACGAGCAGTACGTC.